This T cell receptor (beta chain) was obtained from a study of CD8+ T cells in alopecia areata. The study's findings and limits: Lesional scalp, especially alopecia totalis/universalis, showed higher clonality than normal scalp. Besides other cells, scalp samples also yield sequences of resident alphabeta T cells from normal skin. Mice gave a clearer picture of TCR sharing than patients did, possibly for HLA-related reasons.

The CDR3 is made up of 14 amino acids. Trimming shortened V by 2 bases and J by 1 base, and 8 bases separated the two germline ends. Germline CDR1 reads MNHNY; CDR2 reads SVGAGI (reference sequence). Note on this clone: Antigen: not known.

RNA was extracted and reverse transcribed into cDNA as the sequencing template. The data were produced by immunoSEQ multiplex PCR, yet TCRdb's version contains in-frame clones alone and is incomplete. The repertoire holds 200,000 or so clones, with around three fifths as singletons. Sorted populations comprised CD4+ and CD8+ T cells obtained from PBMCs. The chain combines TRBV6-6 with TRBJ1-1; no clear D. This clonotype was sampled from a human donor in good health. Sequences were obtained from CD8+ T cells sorted from blood. CDR3 in DNA: TGTGCCAGCAGTTACGAGCAGGAGAACACTGAAGCTTTCTTT. Translated: CASSYEQENTEAFF.